This T cell receptor (beta chain) came from a study of T cell clones after liver transplantation. Across the whole study: Samples came from ITN030ST, which attempted immunosuppression withdrawal within 2 years of liver transplantation. TCRbeta sequencing after a pre-transplant mixed lymphocyte reaction identified graft-donor-reactive clones, later tracked in post-transplant blood. Samples came pre-transplant, pre-randomization before withdrawal, and post-randomization after withdrawal ended.

Method: immunoSEQ multiplex PCR; TCRdb's copy keeps in-frame clones and lacks some. The sample contains about 80,000 clones, around four fifths of which appear only once. This CDR3 has 17 amino acids. The V gene lost 2 bases and the J gene lost 5 bases, with 25 bases spanning the gap. The V gene's germline CDR1 is GTSNPN and CDR2 SVGIG (reference sequence). The sample was CD4+ T cells from blood, taken roughly 3.5 years after liver transplant. The chain combines TRBV30 with TRBJ2-7; weak D call: TRBD2 (6 bases). This TCR came from a human patient who received a liver transplant. Some T cells may be the graft donor's. CDR3 residues: CAWSPPGVAVPGDEQYF. DNA of the CDR3: TGTGCCTGGAGTCCTCCGGGGGTAGCGGTCCCGGGGGACGAGCAGTACTTC.